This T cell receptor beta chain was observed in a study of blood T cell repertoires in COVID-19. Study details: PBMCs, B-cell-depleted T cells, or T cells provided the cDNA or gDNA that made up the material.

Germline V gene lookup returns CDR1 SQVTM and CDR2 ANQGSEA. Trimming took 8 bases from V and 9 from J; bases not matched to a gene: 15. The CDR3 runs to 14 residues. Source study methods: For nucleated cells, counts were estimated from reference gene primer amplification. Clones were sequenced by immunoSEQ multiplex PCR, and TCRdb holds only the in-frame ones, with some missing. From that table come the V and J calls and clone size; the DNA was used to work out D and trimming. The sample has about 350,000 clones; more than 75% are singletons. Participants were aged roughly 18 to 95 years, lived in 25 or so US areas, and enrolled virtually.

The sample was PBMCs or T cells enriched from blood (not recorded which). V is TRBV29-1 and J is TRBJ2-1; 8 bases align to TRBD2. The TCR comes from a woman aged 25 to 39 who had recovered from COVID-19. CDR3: CSPVGQREHCEQFF. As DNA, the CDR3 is TGCAGCCCAGTCGGCCAGCGGGAGCATTGTGAGCAGTTCTTC.